This TCR beta chain was recovered during a study of blood T cell repertoires in COVID-19. Turning to the study itself: T cells, B-cell-depleted T cells, or PBMCs supplied cDNA or gDNA.

Looked up from germline, CDR1 is SEHNR and CDR2 is FQNEAQ (reference sequence). The CDR3 is 18 residues long. V lost 4 bases, J lost 5 bases, and 26 bases lay in between. In the original analysis: Amplification of reference gene primers was used by the study to estimate nucleated cell counts. Using immunoSEQ multiplex PCR, the repertoire was profiled, and TCRdb retains in-frame clones only, with some absent. V, J and clone size derive from that table, while D and trimming were established from the DNA sequence. The sample carries fewer than 120,000 clones, approximately 90% recorded once. The chain employs TRBV7-9 and TRBJ1-2, with D unclear. The TCR comes from a human donor in a cohort sampled during active COVID-19. Sequencing input: peripheral blood. CDR3 in DNA: TGTGCCAGCAGCTCAAACCTCCGAAACCAGGCGCAGCGGTATGGCTACACCTTC. Its translation is CASSSNLRNQAQRYGYTF.